These 11 T cell receptor beta chains were sequenced from one sample in a study of blood T cells in healthy people across ages. A second PCR, run for roughly 7 to 12 cycles, used a sample-barcoded 5' primer plus a J-beta primer mix. TCRdb reprocessed the 5' RACE reads with MiXCR, giving one entry per CDR3 protein. Altogether 1,800,000 or so distinct CDR3 sequences are present, 39% being singletons, with the ten largest covering roughly 23%. Sequencing was done on a sample of blood. The receptors originated from a human donor in good health.

This clonotype appeared once. This rearrangement joins TRBV7-3 to TRBJ2-1; D may match TRBD1 or TRBD2 (6 bases each). Trimming removed 5 bases from V and 3 bases from J, with 14 bases in between. CDR3 length: 15 residues. Germline V gene lookup returns CDR1 SGHTA and CDR2 FQGTGA. The CDR3 region is CASSLMEGGYNEQFF. CDR3 nucleotides: TGTGCCAGCAGCCTTATGGAGGGGGGCTACAATGAGCAGTTCTTC. The complete variable domain, with remaining parts taken from reference TRBV7-3 and TRBJ2-1, reads GAGVSQTPSNKVTEKGKYVELRCDPISGHTALYWYRQSLGQGPEFLIYFQGTGAADDSGLPNDRFFAVRPEGSVSTLKIQRTERGDSAVYLCASSLMEGGYNEQFFGPGTRLTVL.

The chain joins TRBV7-8 to TRBJ2-7; the match to TRBD2 covers 8 bases. Germline assignment: CDR1 SGHVS and CDR2 FQNEAQ. The CDR3 spans 15 residues. Trimming cost V 3 bases and J 2 bases; bases outside gene matches: 6. The CDR3 here is CASSFGGAAPYEQYF. CDR3 nucleotides: TGTGCCAGCAGCTTCGGGGGGGCCGCACCCTACGAGCAGTACTTC.

This clonotype occurred a few times. The chain couples TRBV3-1 to TRBJ2-5, with a tentative D call TRBD1 (6 bases). Germline V gene lookup returns CDR1 LGHDT and CDR2 YNNKEL (reference sequence). Trimming removed 8 bases from V and 1 base from J, with 20 bases in between. There are 16 residues in the CDR3. The CDR3 spells CASVPVGGRAQETQYF. DNA of the CDR3: TGTGCCAGCGTGCCAGTAGGGGGAAGGGCCCAAGAGACCCAGTACTTC.

A few counts support this clonotype. The J gene is TRBJ1-5, the V gene TRBV9, with TRBD1 identical over 9 bases. CDR3 length equals 14 residues. V shed 4 bases, J shed 6 bases, and the junction held 5 bases outside the gene matches. Germline CDR1 reads SGDLS; CDR2 reads YYNGEE. DNA for the CDR3: TGTGCCAGCAGCCTTGGGACAGGGATTCAGCCCCAGCATTTT. Protein sequence: CASSLGTGIQPQHF.

The chain recombines TRBV25-1 with TRBJ1-1, with a tentative D call TRBD1 (6 bases). V lost 2 bases and J 1 base, leaving 14 bases between the germline ends. This CDR3 has 16 amino acids. Germline-derived CDR1 and CDR2 are MGHDK and SYGVNS. In nucleotides, the CDR3 is TGTGCCAGCAGTGAAGGTCCCAGGGGCCGGAACACTGAAGCTTTCTTT. Encoded protein: CASSEGPRGRNTEAFF.

This rearrangement joins TRBV3-1 to TRBJ2-4; no definite D call. CDR3 length: 13 amino acids. V was clipped by 1 base and J by 13 bases, with 14 bases between them. Germline V gene data show CDR1 as LGHDT and CDR2 as YNNKEL (reference sequence). CDR3 sequence: CASSQVGAGAQYF. The DNA of the CDR3 is TGTGCCAGCAGCCAAGTGGGCGCAGGCGCGCAGTACTTC.

J is TRBJ1-6 and V is TRBV20-1; the D gene is possibly TRBD1 (5 bases). Germline CDR1 DFQATT, CDR2 SNEGSKA (reference sequence). The CDR3 extends over 15 amino acids. V lost 0 bases to trimming and J lost 5 bases, with 11 bases between them. The CDR3, as DNA: TGCAGTGCTAGAGAAAACCGGGGCCATAATTCACCCCTCCACTTT. It specifies CSARENRGHNSPLHF.

This sequence joins TRBV5-1 and TRBJ2-3; D assignment may be TRBD1 or TRBD2 (5 bases each). V lost 0 bases, J lost 5 bases, and 25 bases lay in between. CDR3 length equals 19 residues. Germline V gene lookup returns CDR1 SGHRS and CDR2 YFSETQ. The CDR3 loop reads CASSLERGSVNPFVDTQYF. The CDR3 nucleotides read TGCGCCAGCAGCTTGGAGAGGGGTAGTGTGAATCCGTTCGTAGATACGCAGTATTTT. The full variable domain, its missing parts supplied by reference TRBV5-1 and TRBJ2-3, is KAGVTQTPRYLIKTRGQQVTLSCSPISGHRSVSWYQQTPGQGLQFLFEYFSETQRNKGNFPGRFSGRQFSNSRSEMNVSTLELGDSALYLCASSLERGSVNPFVDTQYFGPGTRLTVL.

This clonotype was counted a few times. The conserved closing phenylalanine or tryptophan is absent in this CDR3, likely reflecting a read error. This chain joins TRBV29-1 and TRBJ1-2; no clear D gene. Trimming cost V 4 bases and J 4 bases, with 10 bases left between them. CDR3 length equals 12 residues. The germline V gene has CDR1 SQVTM and CDR2 ANQGSEA. The CDR3 protein is CSVVTAGYGYTL. The CDR3 region has the DNA TGCAGCGTTGTCACAGCGGGCTATGGCTACACCTTA.

The rearrangement links TRBV4-1 to TRBJ1-1; TRBD1 is a possible D gene (5 bases). Trimming removed 0 bases at V and 7 bases at J, with 9 bases between. This CDR3 is built from 13 residues. CDR1 is MGHRA, CDR2 YSYEKL, per germline. The CDR3 sequence is CASSQEGTDEAFF. The DNA of the CDR3 is TGCGCCAGCAGCCAAGAGGGGACTGATGAAGCTTTCTTT.

This clonotype was recorded a few times. The gene calls are TRBV2 and TRBJ1-1; D may be TRBD1 (6 bases). The CDR3 loop spans 14 amino acids. V gave up 6 bases and J gave up 0 bases, with 11 bases separating them. Per the germline V gene, CDR1 is SNHLY and CDR2 is FYNNEI. CDR3 region: CASRADSLNTEAFF. The CDR3 DNA is TGTGCCAGCAGGGCGGACAGCTTGAACACTGAAGCTTTCTTT. The variable domain in full, with the rest retrieved from reference TRBV2 and TRBJ1-1, is EPEVTQTPSHQVTQMGQEVILRCVPISNHLYFYWYRQILGQKVEFLVSFYNNEISEKSEIFDDQFSVERPDGSNFTLKIRSTKLEDSAMYFCASRADSLNTEAFFGQGTRLTVV.